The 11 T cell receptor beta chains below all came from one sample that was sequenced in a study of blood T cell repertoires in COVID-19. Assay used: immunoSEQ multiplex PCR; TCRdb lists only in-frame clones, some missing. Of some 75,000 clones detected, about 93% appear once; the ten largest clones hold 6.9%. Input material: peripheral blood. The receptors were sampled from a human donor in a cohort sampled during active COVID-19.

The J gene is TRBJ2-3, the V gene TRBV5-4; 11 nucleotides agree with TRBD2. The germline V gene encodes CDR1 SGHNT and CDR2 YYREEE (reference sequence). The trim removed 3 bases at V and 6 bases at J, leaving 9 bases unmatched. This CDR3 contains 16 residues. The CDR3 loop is CASSSASGGPGDTQYF. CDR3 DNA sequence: TGTGCCAGCAGCTCGGCTAGCGGGGGGCCCGGGGATACGCAGTATTTT.

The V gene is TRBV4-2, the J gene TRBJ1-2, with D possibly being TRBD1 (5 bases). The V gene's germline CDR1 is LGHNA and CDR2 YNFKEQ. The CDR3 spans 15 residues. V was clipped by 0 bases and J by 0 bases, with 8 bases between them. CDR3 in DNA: TGTGCCAGCAGCCAAGATGGACATCCTAACTATGGCTACACCTTC. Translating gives CASSQDGHPNYGYTF.

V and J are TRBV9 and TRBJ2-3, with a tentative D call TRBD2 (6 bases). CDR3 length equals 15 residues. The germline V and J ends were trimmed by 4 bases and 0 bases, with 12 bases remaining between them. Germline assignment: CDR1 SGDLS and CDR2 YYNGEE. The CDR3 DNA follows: TGTGCCAGCAGCCGTGGTGGGACTAGCACAGATACGCAGTATTTT. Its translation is CASSRGGTSTDTQYF.

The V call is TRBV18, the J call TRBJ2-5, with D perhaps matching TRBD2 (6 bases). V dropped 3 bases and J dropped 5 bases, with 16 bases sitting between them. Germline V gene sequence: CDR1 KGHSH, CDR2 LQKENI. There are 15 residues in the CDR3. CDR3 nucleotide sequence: TGTGCCAGCTCACCCCCCGTCCGGGCGGGGGAGACCCAGTACTTC. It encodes CASSPPVRAGETQYF.

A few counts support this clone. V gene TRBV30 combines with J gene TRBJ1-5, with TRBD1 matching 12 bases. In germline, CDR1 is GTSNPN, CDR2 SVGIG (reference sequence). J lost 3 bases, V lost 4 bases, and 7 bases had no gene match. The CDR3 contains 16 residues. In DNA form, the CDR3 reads TGTGCCTGGACCGAGGGGACAGGGGGCAACAATCAGCCCCAGCATTTT. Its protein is CAWTEGTGGNNQPQHF. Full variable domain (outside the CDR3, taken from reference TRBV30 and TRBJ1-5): SQTIHQWPATLVQPVGSPLSLECTVEGTSNPNLYWYRQAAGRGLQLLFYSVGIGQISSEVPQNLSASRPQDRQFILSSKKLLLSDSGFYLCAWTEGTGGNNQPQHFGDGTRLSIL.

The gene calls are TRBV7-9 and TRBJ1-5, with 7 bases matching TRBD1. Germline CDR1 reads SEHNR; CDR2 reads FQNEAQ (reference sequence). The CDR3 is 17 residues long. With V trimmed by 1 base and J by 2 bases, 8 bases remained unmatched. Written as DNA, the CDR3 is TGTGCCAGCAGCTTAGGGATGACAGGGTCAGGCAATCAGCCCCAGCATTTT. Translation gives CASSLGMTGSGNQPQHF.

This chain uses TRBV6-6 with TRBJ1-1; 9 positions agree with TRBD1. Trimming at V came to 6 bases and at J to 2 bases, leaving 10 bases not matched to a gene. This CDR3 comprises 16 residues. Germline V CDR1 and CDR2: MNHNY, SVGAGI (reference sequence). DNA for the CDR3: TGTGCCAGCAGCGACCCTCTGACAGGGGGAAACACTGAAGCTTTCTTT. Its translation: CASSDPLTGGNTEAFF.

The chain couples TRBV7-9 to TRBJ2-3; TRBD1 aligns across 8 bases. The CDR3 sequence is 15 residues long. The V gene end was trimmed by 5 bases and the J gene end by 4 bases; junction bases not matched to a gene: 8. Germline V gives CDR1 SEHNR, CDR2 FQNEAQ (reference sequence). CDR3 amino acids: CASSGPGGESDTQYF. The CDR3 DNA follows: TGTGCCAGCAGCGGTCCAGGGGGCGAATCAGATACGCAGTATTTT. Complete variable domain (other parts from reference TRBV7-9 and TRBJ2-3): DTGVSQNPRHKITKRGQNVTFRCDPISEHNRLYWYRQTLGQGPEFLTYFQNEAQLEKSRLLSDRFSAERPKGSFSTLEIQRTEQGDSAMYLCASSGPGGESDTQYFGPGTRLTVL.

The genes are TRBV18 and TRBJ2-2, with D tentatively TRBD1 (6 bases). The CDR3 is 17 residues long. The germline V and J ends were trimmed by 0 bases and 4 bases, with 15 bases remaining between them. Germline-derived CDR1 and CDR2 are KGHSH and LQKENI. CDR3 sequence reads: CASSPPQGLGGTGELFF. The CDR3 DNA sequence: TGTGCCAGCTCACCACCGCAGGGGCTCGGTGGCACCGGGGAGCTGTTTTTT.

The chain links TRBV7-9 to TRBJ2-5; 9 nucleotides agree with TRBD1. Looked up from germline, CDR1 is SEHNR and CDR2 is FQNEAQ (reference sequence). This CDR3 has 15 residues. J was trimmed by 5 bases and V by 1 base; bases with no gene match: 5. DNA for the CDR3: TGTGCCAGCAGCTTAGAACAGGGGGCCTGGGAGACCCAGTACTTC. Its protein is CASSLEQGAWETQYF. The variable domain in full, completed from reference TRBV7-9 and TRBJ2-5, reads DTGVSQNPRHKITKRGQNVTFRCDPISEHNRLYWYRQTLGQGPEFLTYFQNEAQLEKSRLLSDRFSAERPKGSFSTLEIQRTEQGDSAMYLCASSLEQGAWETQYFGPGTRLLVL.

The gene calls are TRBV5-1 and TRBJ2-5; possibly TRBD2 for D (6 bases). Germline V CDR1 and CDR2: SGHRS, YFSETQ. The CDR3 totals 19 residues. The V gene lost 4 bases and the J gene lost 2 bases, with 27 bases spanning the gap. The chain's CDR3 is CASSRIWIDTGSWQETQYF. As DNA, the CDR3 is TGCGCCAGCAGCCGTATTTGGATAGACACCGGGAGCTGGCAAGAGACCCAGTACTTC.